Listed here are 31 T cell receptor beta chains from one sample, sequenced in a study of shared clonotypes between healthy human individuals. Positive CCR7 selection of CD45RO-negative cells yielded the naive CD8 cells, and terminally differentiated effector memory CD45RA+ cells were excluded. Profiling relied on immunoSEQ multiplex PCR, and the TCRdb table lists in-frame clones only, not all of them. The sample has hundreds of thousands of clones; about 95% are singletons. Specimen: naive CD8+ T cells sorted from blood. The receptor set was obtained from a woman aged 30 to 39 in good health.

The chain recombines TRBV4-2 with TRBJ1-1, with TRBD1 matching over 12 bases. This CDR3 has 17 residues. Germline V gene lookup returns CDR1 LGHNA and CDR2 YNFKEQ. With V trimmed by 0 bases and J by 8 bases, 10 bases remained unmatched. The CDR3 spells CASSQETGTGGAPEAFF. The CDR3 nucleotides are TGTGCCAGCAGCCAAGAAACCGGGACAGGGGGCGCCCCCGAAGCTTTCTTT.

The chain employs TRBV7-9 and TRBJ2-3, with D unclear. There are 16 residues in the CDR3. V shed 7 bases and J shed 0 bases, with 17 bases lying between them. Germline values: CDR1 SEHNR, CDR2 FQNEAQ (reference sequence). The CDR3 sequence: CASTEGKSTSTDTQYF. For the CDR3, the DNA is TGTGCCAGCACCGAAGGGAAATCAACTAGCACAGATACGCAGTATTTT.

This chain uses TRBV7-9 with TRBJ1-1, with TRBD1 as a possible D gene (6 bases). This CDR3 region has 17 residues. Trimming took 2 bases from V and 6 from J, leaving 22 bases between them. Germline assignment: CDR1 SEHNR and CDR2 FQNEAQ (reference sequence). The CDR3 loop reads CASSLPRGLGSGAEAFF. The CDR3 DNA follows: TGTGCCAGCAGCTTACCCAGGGGTCTAGGGAGTGGGGCTGAAGCTTTCTTT.

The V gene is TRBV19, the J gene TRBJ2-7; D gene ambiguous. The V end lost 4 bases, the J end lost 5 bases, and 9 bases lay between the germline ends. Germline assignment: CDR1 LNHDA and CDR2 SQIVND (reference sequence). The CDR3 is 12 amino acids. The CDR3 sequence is CASSTLGHEQYF. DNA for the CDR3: TGTGCCAGTAGTACGTTAGGGCACGAGCAGTACTTC.

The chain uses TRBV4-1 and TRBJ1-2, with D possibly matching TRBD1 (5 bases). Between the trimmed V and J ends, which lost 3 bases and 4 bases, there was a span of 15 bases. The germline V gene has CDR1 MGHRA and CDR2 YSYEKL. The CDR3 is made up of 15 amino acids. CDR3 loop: CASSQEGQGIYGYTF. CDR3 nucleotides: TGCGCCAGCAGCCAGGAAGGGCAGGGTATCTATGGCTACACCTTC.

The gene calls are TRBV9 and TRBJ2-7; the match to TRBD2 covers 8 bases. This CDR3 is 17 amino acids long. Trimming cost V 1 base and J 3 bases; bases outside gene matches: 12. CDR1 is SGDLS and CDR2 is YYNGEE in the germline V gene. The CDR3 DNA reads TGTGCCAGCAGCGTAATAGAGCGGGAGCTCTTCATCTACGAGCAGTACTTC. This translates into CASSVIERELFIYEQYF.

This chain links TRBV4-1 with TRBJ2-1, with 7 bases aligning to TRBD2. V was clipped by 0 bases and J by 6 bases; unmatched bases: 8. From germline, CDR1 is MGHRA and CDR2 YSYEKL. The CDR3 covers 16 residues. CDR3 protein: CASSQEALAGVNEQFF. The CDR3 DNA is TGCGCCAGCAGCCAAGAGGCTCTGGCGGGAGTCAATGAGCAGTTCTTC.

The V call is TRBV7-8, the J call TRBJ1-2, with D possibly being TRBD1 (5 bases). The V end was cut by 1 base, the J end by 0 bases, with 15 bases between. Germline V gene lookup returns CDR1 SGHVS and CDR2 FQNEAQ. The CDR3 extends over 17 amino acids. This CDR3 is CASSLGPELGPNYGYTF. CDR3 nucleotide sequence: TGTGCCAGCAGCTTAGGACCTGAATTGGGACCTAACTATGGCTACACCTTC.

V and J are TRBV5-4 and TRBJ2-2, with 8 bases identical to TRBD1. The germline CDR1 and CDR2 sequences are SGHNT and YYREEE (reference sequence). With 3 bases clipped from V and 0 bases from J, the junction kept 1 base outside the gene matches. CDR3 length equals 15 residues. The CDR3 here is CASSWDRSNTGELFF. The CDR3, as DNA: TGTGCCAGCAGCTGGGACAGGTCGAACACCGGGGAGCTGTTTTTT. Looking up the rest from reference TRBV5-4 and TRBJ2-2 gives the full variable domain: ETGVTQSPTHLIKTRGQQVTLRCSSQSGHNTVSWYQQALGQGPQFIFQYYREEENGRGNFPPRFSGLQFPNYSSELNVNALELDDSALYLCASSWDRSNTGELFFGEGSRLTVL.

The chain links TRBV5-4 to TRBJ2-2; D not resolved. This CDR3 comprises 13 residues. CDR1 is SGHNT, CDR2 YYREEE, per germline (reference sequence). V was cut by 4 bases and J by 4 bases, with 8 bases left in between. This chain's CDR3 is CASSPLSTGELFF. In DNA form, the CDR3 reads TGTGCCAGCAGCCCCCTTAGCACCGGGGAGCTGTTTTTT.

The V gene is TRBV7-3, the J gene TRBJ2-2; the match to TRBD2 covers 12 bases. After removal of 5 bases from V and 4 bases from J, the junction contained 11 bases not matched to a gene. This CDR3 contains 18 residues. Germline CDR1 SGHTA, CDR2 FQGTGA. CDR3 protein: CASSPWTSGTSGTGELFF. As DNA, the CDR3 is TGTGCCAGCAGCCCCTGGACTAGCGGGACGTCTGGCACCGGGGAGCTGTTTTTT.

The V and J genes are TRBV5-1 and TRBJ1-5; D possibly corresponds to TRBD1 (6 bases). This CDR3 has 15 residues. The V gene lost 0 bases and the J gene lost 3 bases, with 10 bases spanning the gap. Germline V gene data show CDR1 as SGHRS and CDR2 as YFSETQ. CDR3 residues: CASSLVGGANQPQHF. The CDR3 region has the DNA TGCGCCAGCAGCTTGGTCGGGGGGGCCAATCAGCCCCAGCATTTT.

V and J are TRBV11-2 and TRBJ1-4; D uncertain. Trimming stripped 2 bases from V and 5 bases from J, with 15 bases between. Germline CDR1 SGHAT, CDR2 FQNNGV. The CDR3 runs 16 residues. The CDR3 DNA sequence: TGTGCCAGCAGCTTATGGGTAGGCAGTCCCAATGAAAAACTGTTTTTT. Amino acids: CASSLWVGSPNEKLFF.

In DNA form, the CDR3 reads TGTGCCAGCAGCTTGTGGGACAGGGGCCACGAGCAGTACTTC. Protein product: CASSLWDRGHEQYF. The chain combines TRBV5-4 with TRBJ2-7, with 10 positions matching TRBD1. Germline CDR1 and CDR2: SGHNT and YYREEE (reference sequence). CDR3 length: 14 amino acids. V lost 1 base, J lost 5 bases, and 3 bases stayed unmatched.

This CDR3 is CASSYSSLAMNTEAFF. In DNA, the CDR3 is TGTGCCAGCAGTTACTCGAGCCTGGCAATGAACACTGAAGCTTTCTTT. The chain is built from TRBV6-5 and TRBJ1-1; D is uncertain. Trimming shortened V by 0 bases and J by 0 bases, and 11 bases separated the two germline ends. Germline assignment: CDR1 MNHEY and CDR2 SVGAGI. This CDR3 has 16 residues.

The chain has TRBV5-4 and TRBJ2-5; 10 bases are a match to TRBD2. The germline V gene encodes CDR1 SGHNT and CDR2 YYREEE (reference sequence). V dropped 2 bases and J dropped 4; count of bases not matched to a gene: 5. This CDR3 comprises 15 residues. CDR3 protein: CASSFIAGGGETQYF. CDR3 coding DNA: TGTGCCAGCAGCTTTATAGCGGGAGGTGGAGAGACCCAGTACTTC.

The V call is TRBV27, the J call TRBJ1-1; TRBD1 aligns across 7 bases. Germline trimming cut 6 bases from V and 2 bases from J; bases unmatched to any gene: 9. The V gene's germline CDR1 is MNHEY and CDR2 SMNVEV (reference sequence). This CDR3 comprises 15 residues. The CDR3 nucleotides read TGTGCCAGCAGCCTAATCGGGACAGACAACACTGAAGCTTTCTTT. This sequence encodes CASSLIGTDNTEAFF.

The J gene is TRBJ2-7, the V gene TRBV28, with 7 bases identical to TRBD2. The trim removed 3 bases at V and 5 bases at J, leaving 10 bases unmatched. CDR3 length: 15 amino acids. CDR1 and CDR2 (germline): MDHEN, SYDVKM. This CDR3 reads CASSFPRLAIDEQYF. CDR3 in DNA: TGTGCCAGCAGTTTCCCAAGACTAGCTATCGACGAGCAGTACTTC. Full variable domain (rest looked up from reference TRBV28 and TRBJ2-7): DVKVTQSSRYLVKRTGEKVFLECVQDMDHENMFWYRQDPGLGLRLIYFSYDVKMKEKGDIPEGYSVSREKKERFSLILESASTNQTSMYLCASSFPRLAIDEQYFGPGTRLTVT.

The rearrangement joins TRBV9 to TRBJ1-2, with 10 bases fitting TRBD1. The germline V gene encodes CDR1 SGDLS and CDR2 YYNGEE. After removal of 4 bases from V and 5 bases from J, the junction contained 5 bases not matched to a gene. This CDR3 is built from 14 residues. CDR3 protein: CASSPRQGAYGYTF. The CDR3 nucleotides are TGTGCCAGCAGCCCCCGACAGGGGGCGTATGGCTACACCTTC. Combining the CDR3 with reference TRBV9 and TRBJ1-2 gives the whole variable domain DSGVTQTPKHLITATGQRVTLRCSPRSGDLSVYWYQQSLDQGLQFLIQYYNGEERAKGNILERFSAQQFPDLHSELNLSSLELGDSALYFCASSPRQGAYGYTFGSGTRLTVV.

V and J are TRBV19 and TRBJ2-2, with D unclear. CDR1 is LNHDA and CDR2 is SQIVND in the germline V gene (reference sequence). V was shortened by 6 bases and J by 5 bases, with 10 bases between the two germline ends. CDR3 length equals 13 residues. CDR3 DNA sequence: TGTGCCAGTAGCCCAGCTGGGACCGGGGAGCTGTTTTTT. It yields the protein CASSPAGTGELFF.

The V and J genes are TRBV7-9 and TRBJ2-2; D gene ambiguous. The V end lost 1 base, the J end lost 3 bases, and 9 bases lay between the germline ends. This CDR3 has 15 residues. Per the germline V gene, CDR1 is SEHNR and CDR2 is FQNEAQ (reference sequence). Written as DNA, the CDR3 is TGTGCCAGCAGCTTAGTCCCCGGATACACCGGGGAGCTGTTTTTT. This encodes CASSLVPGYTGELFF.

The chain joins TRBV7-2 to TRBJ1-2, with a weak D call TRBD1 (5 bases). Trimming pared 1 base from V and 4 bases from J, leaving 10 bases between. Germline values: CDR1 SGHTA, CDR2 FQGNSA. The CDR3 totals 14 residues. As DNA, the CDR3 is TGTGCCAGCAGCTTAGACCGGACATTCTATGGCTACACCTTC. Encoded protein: CASSLDRTFYGYTF.

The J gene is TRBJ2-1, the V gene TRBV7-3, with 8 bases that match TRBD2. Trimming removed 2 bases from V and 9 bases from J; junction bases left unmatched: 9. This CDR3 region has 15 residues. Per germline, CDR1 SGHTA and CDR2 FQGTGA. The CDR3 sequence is CASSLALREESEQFF. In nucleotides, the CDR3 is TGTGCCAGCAGCTTAGCCTTGCGGGAGGAATCTGAGCAGTTCTTC.

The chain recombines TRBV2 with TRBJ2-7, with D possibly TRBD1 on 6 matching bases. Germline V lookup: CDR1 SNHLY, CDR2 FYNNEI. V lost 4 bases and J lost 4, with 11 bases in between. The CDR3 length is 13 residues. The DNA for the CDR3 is TGTGCCAGCAGTGGGCAAGGGGGTTACGAGCAGTACTTC. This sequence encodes CASSGQGGYEQYF. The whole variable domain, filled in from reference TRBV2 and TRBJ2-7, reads EPEVTQTPSHQVTQMGQEVILRCVPISNHLYFYWYRQILGQKVEFLVSFYNNEISEKSEIFDDQFSVERPDGSNFTLKIRSTKLEDSAMYFCASSGQGGYEQYFGPGTRLTVT.

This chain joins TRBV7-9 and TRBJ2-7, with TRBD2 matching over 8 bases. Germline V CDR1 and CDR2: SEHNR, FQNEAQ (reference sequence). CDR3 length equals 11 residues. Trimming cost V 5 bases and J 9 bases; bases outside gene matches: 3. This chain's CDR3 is CASSTAGGQYF. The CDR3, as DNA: TGTGCCAGCAGCACCGCGGGAGGGCAGTACTTC. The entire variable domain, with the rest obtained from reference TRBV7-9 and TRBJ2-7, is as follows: DTGVSQNPRHKITKRGQNVTFRCDPISEHNRLYWYRQTLGQGPEFLTYFQNEAQLEKSRLLSDRFSAERPKGSFSTLEIQRTEQGDSAMYLCASSTAGGQYFGPGTRLTVT.

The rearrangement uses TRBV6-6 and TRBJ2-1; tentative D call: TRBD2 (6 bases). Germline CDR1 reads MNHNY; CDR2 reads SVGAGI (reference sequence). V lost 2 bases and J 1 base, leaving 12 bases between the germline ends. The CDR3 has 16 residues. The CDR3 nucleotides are TGTGCCAGCAGTTACCCCGGGACTTATTCCTACAATGAGCAGTTCTTC. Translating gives CASSYPGTYSYNEQFF.

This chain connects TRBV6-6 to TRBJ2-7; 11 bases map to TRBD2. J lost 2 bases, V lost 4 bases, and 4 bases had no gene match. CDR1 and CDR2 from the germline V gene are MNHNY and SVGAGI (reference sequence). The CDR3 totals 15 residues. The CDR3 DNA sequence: TGTGCCAGCAGTTTGGGACTAGCGGTAACCTACGAGCAGTACTTC. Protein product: CASSLGLAVTYEQYF.

The CDR3 spells CSVEDQHTQYF. DNA for the CDR3: TGCAGCGTTGAAGATCAGCATACGCAGTATTTT. The chain recombines TRBV29-1 with TRBJ2-3; D is undetermined. The CDR3 is made up of 11 amino acids. Trimming removed 0 bases at V and 7 bases at J, with 5 bases between. From germline, CDR1 is SQVTM and CDR2 ANQGSEA.

In DNA, the CDR3 is TGCGCCAGCAGCCACCGGGACAGGCCCTACGAGCAGTACTTC. Amino acids: CASSHRDRPYEQYF. The rearrangement links TRBV5-1 to TRBJ2-7, with 8 bases lining up with TRBD1. This CDR3 region has 14 residues. Germline lookup yields CDR1 SGHRS and CDR2 YFSETQ. The junction had 5 bases not matched to a gene; V was cut back by 4 bases and J by 2 bases.

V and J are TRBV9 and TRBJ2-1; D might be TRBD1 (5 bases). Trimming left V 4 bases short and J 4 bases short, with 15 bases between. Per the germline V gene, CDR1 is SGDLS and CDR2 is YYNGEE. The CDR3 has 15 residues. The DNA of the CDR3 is TGTGCCAGCAGCTTTTTTGAAGACAGTTACAATGAGCAGTTCTTC. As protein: CASSFFEDSYNEQFF.

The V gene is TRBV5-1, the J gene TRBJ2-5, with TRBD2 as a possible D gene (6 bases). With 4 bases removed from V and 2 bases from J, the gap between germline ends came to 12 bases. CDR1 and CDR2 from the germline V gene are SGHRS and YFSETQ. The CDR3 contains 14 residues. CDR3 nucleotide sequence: TGCGCCAGCAGCCTCCGGGACTCTCAAGAGACCCAGTACTTC. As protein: CASSLRDSQETQYF. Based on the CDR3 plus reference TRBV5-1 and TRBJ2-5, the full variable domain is KAGVTQTPRYLIKTRGQQVTLSCSPISGHRSVSWYQQTPGQGLQFLFEYFSETQRNKGNFPGRFSGRQFSNSRSEMNVSTLELGDSALYLCASSLRDSQETQYFGPGTRLLVL.